Below are 8 T cell receptor beta chains sequenced from a single sample in a study of blood T cells in healthy people across ages. It was with a sample-barcoded 5' primer and a J-beta primer mix that a second PCR of roughly 6 to 12 cycles was run. TCRdb processed the 5' RACE reads anew with MiXCR; each CDR3 protein has one entry. The table lists over 1,500,000 distinct CDR3 sequences, more than 35% of them singletons. The sequenced sample consisted of blood. These receptors came from a human donor in good health.

This clonotype came up a few times. V is TRBV29-1 and J is TRBJ2-7; no clear D gene. V was trimmed by 6 bases and J by 1 base, leaving 4 bases between them. The CDR3 runs to 10 residues. Per germline, CDR1 SQVTM and CDR2 ANQGSEA. The CDR3 sequence is CSVRSYEQYF. The DNA of the CDR3 is TGCAGCGTCCGGTCCTACGAGCAGTACTTC.

The chain links TRBV29-1 to TRBJ1-1, with 7 nucleotides matching TRBD1. Germline-derived CDR1 and CDR2 are SQVTM and ANQGSEA. V was pared by 7 bases and J by 5 bases, with 10 bases of the junction left unmatched. The CDR3 is 13 amino acids. The CDR3 DNA reads TGCAGCGCAGGGGGAGGGGGGGGGACTGAAGCTTTCTTT. Residues: CSAGGGGGTEAFF.

The rearrangement joins TRBV20-1 to TRBJ1-1; 8 bases fit TRBD1. Germline trimming cut 5 bases from V and 3 bases from J; bases unmatched to any gene: 8. The CDR3 runs 14 residues. Germline V gene data show CDR1 as DFQATT and CDR2 as SNEGSKA (reference sequence). CDR3 in amino acids: CSALAGGLDTEAFF. DNA of the CDR3: TGCAGTGCTCTGGCAGGGGGCTTGGACACTGAAGCTTTCTTT.

This chain links TRBV7-2 with TRBJ2-7, with 13 bases lining up with TRBD2. The J call may be incorrect, as the DNA end agrees better with TRBJ2-5. From germline, CDR1 is SGHTA and CDR2 FQGNSA. The CDR3 has 16 residues. The CDR3 coding sequence is TGTGCCAGCAGCCGACTAGCGGGGGGAGTAGGGGAGACCCAGTACTTC. Amino acid sequence: CASSRLAGGVGETQYF.

This clonotype showed up many times. V usage is TRBV5-5 and J usage is TRBJ2-1; D is unresolved. The germline gives CDR1 SGHKS, CDR2 YYEKEE (reference sequence). This CDR3 spans 15 amino acids. The V end was cut by 5 bases, the J end by 1 base, with 13 bases between. The CDR3 DNA follows: TGTGCCAGCAGTGGTCCAGCTGGTTCCTACAATGAGCAGTTCTTC. Protein: CASSGPAGSYNEQFF.

This rearrangement joins TRBV7-2 to TRBJ1-2; unclear D gene. CDR1 and CDR2 (germline): SGHTA, FQGNSA. This CDR3 comprises 15 residues. V was trimmed by 4 bases and J by 4 bases, leaving 16 bases between them. The CDR3 DNA is TGTGCCAGCAGCTCTCATCGGGTTGGGTTCTATGGCTACACCTTC. Amino acids: CASSSHRVGFYGYTF.

This rearrangement joins TRBV7-3 to TRBJ2-7, with no clear D. The CDR3 has 14 amino acids. Germline CDR1 reads SGHTA; CDR2 reads FQGTGA. The germline V and J ends were trimmed by 8 bases and 6 bases, with 20 bases remaining between them. The CDR3 DNA is TGTGCCAGCGGCTCCGGGCCCGGGTGGATCGAGCAGTACTTC. Protein product: CASGSGPGWIEQYF.

The chain uses TRBV11-3 and TRBJ2-1; D unresolved. The CDR3 is made up of 16 amino acids. V was shortened by 2 bases and J by 4 bases, with 15 bases between the two germline ends. Germline assignment: CDR1 SGHNT and CDR2 YENEEA. CDR3 amino acids: CASSLSGINLYNEQFF. The CDR3 DNA reads TGTGCCAGCAGCTTATCCGGAATAAACTTATACAATGAGCAGTTCTTC.